This T cell receptor beta chain was identified during a study of shared clonotypes between healthy human individuals. The method was immunoSEQ multiplex PCR; TCRdb's version includes in-frame clones alone and lacks a portion of them. The sample includes 450,000 or so clones, 75% to 80% of them seen just once. This clone was recorded many times. This CDR3 is also generated by other DNA sequences in the sample. Trimming shortened V by 6 bases and J by 0 bases, and 11 bases separated the two germline ends. CDR1 WSHSY and CDR2 SAAADI come from the germline V gene. The length of the CDR3 is 15 residues. Sequenced sample: PBMCs. This receptor was taken from a woman aged 40 to 55 in good health. Some clones in this sample may be carry-over from other donors' samples. The J gene is TRBJ1-4, the V gene TRBV10-2; a possible D gene is TRBD1 (6 bases). In nucleotides, the CDR3 is TGCGCCAGCAGGGGAACAGGGACAACTAATGAAAAACTGTTTTTT. Translating gives CASRGTGTTNEKLFF.